What follows is one T cell receptor (beta chain) and its context. It has no known antigen specificity. From each donor, an approximately 2.5 ml peripheral blood sample was collected into PAXgene tubes and stored at -80 degrees C. Without T cell sorting, total RNA was isolated from whole blood using the PAXgene blood miRNA kit on an automated QIAcube. Deep TCRalpha and TCRbeta repertoire profiling with unique molecular barcoding was performed on peripheral blood of monozygotic twin pairs concordant or discordant for inflammatory bowel disease. Smoking habits were recorded for all twin pairs, and each individual was classified as a current, former or never smoker. Per the germline V gene (reference sequence), LNHNV is the CDR1 and YYDKDF is the CDR2. Including cysteine and phenylalanine, the CDR3 has 14 amino acids. No nucleotide data were recorded. The receptor library was made with 5' RACE. Each TCR library was prepared from around 3,400 ng of total RNA. cDNA was synthesized with SMARTScribe reverse transcriptase in eight separate reactions per sample. During cDNA synthesis, template switching introduced unique molecular identifiers that contained a 6-nucleotide sample barcode. TCRalpha and TCRbeta cDNA was amplified in two nested PCRs of approximately 17 and 9 cycles, and bead purification was carried out after each PCR. Before amplification, the cDNA was treated with uracil DNA-glycosylase and purified using the QIAquick PCR purification kit. The second PCR added Illumina TruSeq-compatible adapters along with sample-specific barcodes. Library quality and concentration were assessed using TapeStation and Qubit, and approximately 5 ng of each library was pooled. The pooled libraries were sequenced with 2 x 100 bp reads and custom sequencing primers on an Illumina HiSeq2500 single-index Rapid Run. For the original study's pipeline: MiGEC version 1.2.6 was used for UMI-based consensus assembly to correct PCR and sequencing errors. MiXCR version 2.1.1 handled V(D)J alignment, clonotype assembly and CDR3 extraction. Gene usage, clonotype sharing and MAIT/NKT TCR abundance were normalised by analysing the top 1000, 10 000 and 20 000 clonotypes per sample. After downsampling to 27 000 UMIs, diversity was calculated as the inverse Simpson index using the vegan R package. Statistical testing used paired Mann-Whitney U tests on the discordant twin pairs and applied Benjamini-Hochberg correction for multiple testing. TCRdb reprocessed the reads and provides one entry for every CDR3 protein sequence; no DNA is given. What appears here as the V and J calls and clone size reflects TCRdb's work, not the paper's. The table for this sample lists over 350,000 distinct CDR3 sequences. The ten most abundant clones make up just over 2.5% of the sample.

The entry originates in a study of monozygotic twins with inflammatory bowel disease (dated by TCRdb to between 2018 and 2021). About the investigation overall: In total, around 28 monozygotic twin pairs made up the full study: 19 Danish pairs, all IBD-discordant, plus nine German pairs, of which four were IBD-concordant and five were IBD-discordant. Each individual had, on average, about 151 000 unique TCRalpha sequences and 181 000 unique TCRbeta sequences available for analysis. Within discordant pairs, disease-associated traits were sought mainly by comparing IBD patients with their genetically identical healthy co-twins.

General study outcomes and caveats: Background noise and inter-individual variability may have been introduced into the repertoires by the differing immunosuppressive treatments among patients. Different T cell subtypes could not be distinguished in the analysis. Compared with healthy twins, IBD patients had fewer clonotypes in common with other individuals, a difference most pronounced in patients showing signs of disease activity. Concordant and discordant twins showed no difference in repertoire similarity, possibly because of limited statistical power. The results gave no support for a single strong signal or clonotype linked to IBD. Measured by the inverse Simpson index, TCRbeta repertoire diversity was lower in IBD patients than in their healthy co-twins.

This sequence originates from a human donor with ulcerative colitis or Crohn's disease, or a healthy co-twin of an affected twin (not recorded which). The chain is encoded by TRBV15 joined to TRBJ2-7; the TCRdb call, TRBD2, lacks DNA for checking. The material sequenced was blood. The CDR3 region has the sequence CATRAAFRGYEQYF.